This is a list of T cell receptor beta chains from one sample in a study of T-cell reconstitution after alpha-beta-depleted transplantation in children. TCRdb re-called the PCR reads with MiXCR, one entry per CDR3 protein. Among 450,000 to 600,000 distinct CDR3 sequences listed, approximately 13% were seen once. Here the sequenced sample was PBMCs, mostly from graft donor cells, taken 360 days after TCRalphabeta/CD19-depleted stem cell transplant. These receptor sequences come from a male patient younger than 18 who had a stem cell transplant for acute myeloid leukemia, so the T cells may come from the graft donor. Each CDR3 is given with its conserved first and last residue.

V: TRBV4-3; J: TRBJ2-7; CDR3: CASSQGDTNSYEQYF
V: TRBV7-2; J: TRBJ2-5; CDR3: CASSLVGRGQETQYF
V: TRBV28; J: TRBJ2-5; CDR3: CASRTTGMETQYF
V: TRBV20-1; J: TRBJ2-4; CDR3: CSASPPTALAKNIQYF
V: TRBV28; J: TRBJ1-2; CDR3: CASSPTRDRANYGYTF
V: TRBV9; J: TRBJ2-1; CDR3: CASEAGSWPFRNEQFF
V: TRBV5-1; J: TRBJ2-5; CDR3: CASSFEWAAKETQYF
V: TRBV12-3/TRBV12-4; J: TRBJ2-3; CDR3: CASSLDVGGASTDTQYF
V: TRBV5-1; J: TRBJ2-2; CDR3: CASGLYRGNTGELFF
V: TRBV3-1; J: TRBJ2-5; CDR3: CASSQMMLETQYF
V: TRBV28; J: TRBJ2-7; CDR3: CASSLIVGDEQYF
V: TRBV20-1; J: TRBJ2-7; CDR3: CSARDGLGSYEQYF
V: TRBV12-3/TRBV12-4; J: TRBJ2-3; CDR3: CASSLAGLPRPDTQYF
V: TRBV28; J: TRBJ2-5; CDR3: CASREARETQYF
V: TRBV7-6; J: TRBJ2-7; CDR3: CASSPTGLDREPYEQYF
V: TRBV6-5; J: TRBJ2-7; CDR3: CASSYPEKYEQYF
V: TRBV7-2; J: TRBJ2-7; CDR3: CASSLTSGPYEQYF
V: TRBV20-1; J: TRBJ1-3; CDR3: CSASQAGRSSGNTIYF
V: TRBV20-1; J: TRBJ2-7; CDR3: CSARVVAGGYEQYF
V: TRBV5-1; J: TRBJ2-2; CDR3: CASSSYGAPNTGELFF
V: TRBV21-1; J: TRBJ2-7; CDR3: CASSKVGSGLAYEQYF
V: TRBV5-4; J: TRBJ2-6; CDR3: CASSPSPGAGANVLTF
V: TRBV6-2/TRBV6-3; J: TRBJ2-7; CDR3: CASSQRGLVHLYEQYF
V: TRBV25-1; J: TRBJ2-5; CDR3: CASSESPRRYQETQYF
V: TRBV10-2; J: TRBJ1-5; CDR3: CASSDWGSPNQPQHF
V: TRBV21-1; J: TRBJ2-1; CDR3: CASTQFWRGDGNEQFF
V: TRBV4-3; J: TRBJ2-3; CDR3: CASSQDTGDTDTQYF
V: TRBV6-2/TRBV6-3; J: TRBJ2-7; CDR3: CASRRPGQGAVEQYF
V: TRBV10-3; J: TRBJ2-7; CDR3: CAISLPGTGPYEQYF
V: TRBV12-3/TRBV12-4; J: TRBJ2-5; CDR3: CASSFGTGSGETQYF
V: TRBV12-3/TRBV12-4; J: TRBJ2-1; CDR3: CASSLILVSGEQFF
V: TRBV5-5; J: TRBJ2-5; CDR3: CASSHKGLMAQETQYF
V: TRBV29-1; J: TRBJ1-1; CDR3: CSVGPTGLGVTEAFF
V: TRBV6-5; J: TRBJ2-2; CDR3: CASSYSRSNTGELFF
V: TRBV19; J: TRBJ2-7; CDR3: CASTPGQRASYEQYF
V: TRBV15; J: TRBJ1-2; CDR3: CATSRAPTGHYGYTF
V: TRBV18; J: TRBJ2-5; CDR3: CASSPLWHQETQYF
V: TRBV7-2; J: TRBJ2-5; CDR3: CASSLRRDRGGTQYF
V: TRBV7-3; J: TRBJ2-3; CDR3: CASSWTITDTQYF
V: TRBV19; J: TRBJ1-1; CDR3: CASSSDRVPSNTEAFF
V: TRBV19; J: TRBJ2-5; CDR3: CASSIAASGSEQTQYF
V: TRBV20-1; J: TRBJ2-5; CDR3: CSAPLAGGPRETQYF
V: TRBV4-3; J: TRBJ1-1; CDR3: CASSRSPMVGHTEAFF
V: TRBV20-1; J: TRBJ2-7; CDR3: CSAGQGAVYEQYF
V: TRBV20-1; J: TRBJ2-3; CDR3: CSARASGVSTDTQYF
V: TRBV29-1; J: TRBJ1-1; CDR3: CSVRRGPNTEAFF
V: TRBV20-1; J: TRBJ2-1; CDR3: CSARALIRAYNEQFF
V: TRBV11-2; J: TRBJ2-5; CDR3: CASSYRQDPLPLQETQYF